The 2 T cell receptor beta chains below were found in one sample sequenced in a study of early T cells in non-severe SARS-CoV-2 infection. TCRdb fed the 5' RACE reads into MiXCR, producing one record per CDR3 protein. The sample includes around 94,000 distinct CDR3 sequences, less than 15% of them seen just once. Sequencing was carried out using whole blood. The source is an adult who was a healthcare worker with PCR-confirmed SARS-CoV-2 infection or an uninfected control (not recorded which).

V usage is TRBV11-2 and J usage is TRBJ2-3; TRBD2 aligns across 8 bases. Losses at the gene ends were 4 bases for V and 1 base for J; bases not matched to a gene: 10. The CDR3 totals 17 residues. Per germline, CDR1 SGHAT and CDR2 FQNNGV. CDR3 nucleotides: TGTGCCAGCAGCTCCGATTTACTAGCGGCCCGCACAGATACGCAGTATTTT. Its translation: CASSSDLLAARTDTQYF.

This clonotype was observed a handful of times. The chain combines TRBV6-2 or TRBV6-3 with TRBJ1-1, with a possible D match to TRBD1 (5 bases). The CDR3 extends over 15 amino acids. Trimming removed 1 base from V and 5 bases from J, with 14 bases in between. From germline, CDR1 is MNHEY and CDR2 SVGEGT. The CDR3 region is CASSYFPRDATEAFF. The CDR3 DNA sequence: TGTGCCAGCAGTTACTTCCCCCGGGACGCGACTGAAGCTTTCTTT.